Sequencing of this T cell receptor (beta chain) was carried out in a study of PD-1 blockade in classical Hodgkin lymphoma. Trimming cost V 7 bases and J 2 bases, with 14 bases left between them. The length of the CDR3 is 14 residues. CDR1 and CDR2 from the germline V gene are MNHEY and SMNVEV (reference sequence). Each of the patients experienced relapse following autologous stem cell transplantation, and their brentuximab vedotin exposure differed. This table comes from immunoSEQ multiplex PCR, and its TCRdb copy is limited to in-frame clones, with some not included. The table shows about 13,000 clones, with about four fifths occurring only once.

The input for sequencing was peripheral blood mononuclear cells (PBMCs), taken at baseline. The receptor was isolated from a human donor with classical Hodgkin lymphoma. The chain uses TRBV27 and TRBJ2-5; TRBD1 or TRBD2 may be the D gene (5 bases each). CDR3 protein: CASMAWGKQETQYF. CDR3 coding DNA: TGTGCCAGCATGGCATGGGGGAAACAAGAGACCCAGTACTTC.